A selection of T cell receptor beta chains follows, all from one sample in a study of blood T cell repertoires in COVID-19. Measured with immunoSEQ multiplex PCR; TCRdb has only the in-frame clones, and not every one. This table has 110,000 to 150,000 clones, approximately 84% appearing once. What was sequenced was peripheral blood. The receptors derive from a woman in her sixties or seventies with acute or convalescent COVID-19. Both conserved end residues are part of each CDR3. The D gene is left open where the match is weak. Only some rows state a clone size, as once, few, many or a class for expanded clones.

clone size	D gene	V gene	J gene	CDR3 DNA	CDR3 protein
-	-	TRBV11-2	TRBJ2-1	TGTGCCAGCAGCCTTGGCTCGATGTGGCGGGCCAACAATGAGCAGTTCTTC	CASSLGSMWRANNEQFF
once	-	TRBV2	TRBJ2-7	TGTGCCAGCAGTGTCCTGGCGGGCCAGAGCTCCTACGAGCAGTACTTC	CASSVLAGQSSYEQYF
-	-	TRBV5-1	TRBJ2-6	TGCGCCAGCAGCTCGGGGGACTCTGGGGCCAACGTCCTGACTTTC	CASSSGDSGANVLTF
-	-	TRBV27	TRBJ2-2	TGTGCCAGCAGTCCCTCCAGCGGGGAGCTGTTTTTT	CASSPSSGELFF
-	TRBD2	TRBV2	TRBJ2-2	TGTGCCAGCCGACGGGAGGGTGTGACCGGGGAGCTGTTTTTT	CASRREGVTGELFF
-	-	TRBV5-1	TRBJ2-7	TGCGCCAGCAGCCTGTTGACAGGTTCCTACGAGCAGTACTTC	CASSLLTGSYEQYF
-	-	TRBV11-2	TRBJ2-7	TGTGCCAGCAGCCCACTTGGGGCCCGCGAGCAGTACTTC	CASSPLGAREQYF
-	TRBD2	TRBV6-4	TRBJ2-1	TGTGCCAGCAGTGAATTAGCGGGAGTGACTGAGCAGTTCTTC	CASSELAGVTEQFF
-	-	TRBV7-2	TRBJ2-1	TGTGCCAGCAGCTCCCCTCCACTCGGTAACAATGAGCAGTTCTTC	CASSSPPLGNNEQFF
once	TRBD2	TRBV14	TRBJ2-7	TGTGCCAGCAGTCCTCTAGCGGGAGGGATCTACGAGCAGTACTTC	CASSPLAGGIYEQYF
-	TRBD2	TRBV28	TRBJ2-5	TGTGCCAGCAGCCAAAGCGGGGGTGCCCAAGAGACCCAGTACTTC	CASSQSGGAQETQYF
-	TRBD1	TRBV10-3	TRBJ1-1	TGTGCCATCTCAGCGACCGGGACAGCCCTGGATTTCTTT	CAISATGTALDFF
-	-	TRBV2	TRBJ1-4	TGTGCCAGCAATGAACAGGGCTGGGAAAAACTGTTTTTT	CASNEQGWEKLFF
once	TRBD2	TRBV6-6	TRBJ2-7	TGTGCCAGCAGTCCGCAGGCTAGCGGGAGGACGGGGGCCTACGAGCAGTACTTC	CASSPQASGRTGAYEQYF
few	-	TRBV6-5	TRBJ1-1	TGTGCCAGCAGTCCCTATGGCGGGGCGCAAAGTGAAGCTTTCTTT	CASSPYGGAQSEAFF
-	-	TRBV2	TRBJ2-4	TGTGCCAGCAGTGACGGCAGAGGGAAGGTCAAAAACATTCAGTACTTC	CASSDGRGKVKNIQYF
-	TRBD2	TRBV11-1	TRBJ2-1	TGTGCCAGCAGTCCAGGACTAGCGAGATACAATGAGCAGTTCTTC	CASSPGLARYNEQFF
-	TRBD1	TRBV7-9	TRBJ2-5	TGTGCCAGCAGCCCCGGGACAGAAGAGACCCAGTACTTC	CASSPGTEETQYF
-	TRBD1	TRBV5-8	TRBJ2-7	TGTGCCAGCAGCCGGGACAGCTACGAGCAGTACTTC	CASSRDSYEQYF
once	TRBD2	TRBV11-1	TRBJ2-1	TGTGCCAGCAGCTCGGCGGGAGTTCGCTCCTACAATGAGCAGTTCTTC	CASSSAGVRSYNEQFF
-	TRBD2	TRBV6-5	TRBJ2-2	TGTGCCAGCAGTTACTCGGGACTAGCGCCCACCGGGGAGCTGTTTTTT	CASSYSGLAPTGELFF
-	-	TRBV4-1	TRBJ2-1	TGCGCCAGCAGCCAAGATGGGGCAGGGGTGGGCAATGAGCAGTTCTTC	CASSQDGAGVGNEQFF
-	-	TRBV19	TRBJ1-5	TGTGCCAGTAGTATGGACAGCTATAGCAATCAGCCCCAGCATTTT	CASSMDSYSNQPQHF
-	-	TRBV5-1	TRBJ2-5	TGCGCCAGCAGCTTGATCGACGGGAGCAGGAATCAAGAGACCCAGTACTTC	CASSLIDGSRNQETQYF
-	-	TRBV28	TRBJ1-2	TGTGCCAGCAGTTTAGGAGGAGCCCCTAGCTATGGCTACACCTTC	CASSLGGAPSYGYTF
-	-	TRBV19	TRBJ1-5	TGTGCCAGTAGTATAGGAATTCAGGGCAATCAGCCCCAGCATTTT	CASSIGIQGNQPQHF
-	TRBD2	TRBV9	TRBJ2-1	TGTGCCAGCAGCGTAGGGGAGGGCCGTCCAAATGAGCAGTTCTTC	CASSVGEGRPNEQFF
-	-	TRBV28	TRBJ2-1	TGTGCCAGCAGTTTAATTCTCCCCTCCTCCTACAATGAGCAGTTCTTC	CASSLILPSSYNEQFF
-	-	TRBV7-8	TRBJ1-6	TGTGCCAGCAGCCCAACAGGGTATTCACCCCTCCACTTT	CASSPTGYSPLHF